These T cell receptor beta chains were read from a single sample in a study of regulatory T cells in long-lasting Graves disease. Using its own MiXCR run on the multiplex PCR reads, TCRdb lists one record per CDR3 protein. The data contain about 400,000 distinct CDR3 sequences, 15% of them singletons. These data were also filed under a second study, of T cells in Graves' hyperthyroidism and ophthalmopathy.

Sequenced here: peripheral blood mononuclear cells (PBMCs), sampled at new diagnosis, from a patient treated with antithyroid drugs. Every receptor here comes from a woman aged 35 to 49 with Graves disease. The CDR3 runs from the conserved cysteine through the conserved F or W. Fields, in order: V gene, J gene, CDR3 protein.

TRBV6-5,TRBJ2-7,CASSYRPGQLGYEQYF
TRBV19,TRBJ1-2,CASSPRQAPGSYGYTF
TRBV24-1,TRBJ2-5,CATSDPTSGGLETQYF
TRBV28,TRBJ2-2,CASTQWGNANTGELFF
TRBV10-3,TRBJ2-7,CAISPDRAYEQYF
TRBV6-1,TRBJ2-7,CASRDGQGDAYEQYF
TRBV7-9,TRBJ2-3,CASSFGTQGTDTQYF
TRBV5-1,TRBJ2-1,CASSFRSTEAYNEQFF
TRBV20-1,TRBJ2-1,CSAILTSGVSYNEQFF
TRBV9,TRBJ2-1,CASSVQGDYNEQFF
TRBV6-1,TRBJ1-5,CASSLQGPDQPQHF
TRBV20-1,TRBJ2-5,CSARDRGLAETQYF
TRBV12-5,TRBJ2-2,CASGFRVSGSAGELFF
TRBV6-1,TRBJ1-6,CASSEELGTGNSPLHF
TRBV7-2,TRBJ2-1,CASSSNSATYNEQFF
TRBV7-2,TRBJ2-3,CASSSSRGDTDTQYF
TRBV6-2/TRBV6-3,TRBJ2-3,CASTGLAVDTQYF
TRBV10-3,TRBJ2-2,CATRDTGELFF
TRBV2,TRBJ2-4,CASSGGSPVDKYF
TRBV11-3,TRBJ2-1,CASSPRASSYNEQFF
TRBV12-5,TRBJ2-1,CASGLVLSTSRPSSYNEQFF
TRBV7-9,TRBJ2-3,CASSQTGDTQYF
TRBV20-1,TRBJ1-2,CSARDFAAANYGYTF
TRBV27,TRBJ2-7,CASSSPGQGDYEQYF
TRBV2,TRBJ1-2,CASRQGDSANYGYTF
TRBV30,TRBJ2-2,CAWSAFNTGELFF
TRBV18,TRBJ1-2,CASSLDGTGAGDGYTF
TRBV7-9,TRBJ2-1,CASSKGLAYYNEQFF
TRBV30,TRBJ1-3,CAWSMTRYSGNTIYF
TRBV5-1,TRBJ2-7,CASTRGGRTLYEQYF
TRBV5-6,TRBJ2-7,CASSLRSQGLYEQYF
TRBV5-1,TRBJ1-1,CASSGGGGLNTEAFF
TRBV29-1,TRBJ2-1,CSVVGGQIAGRDNEQFF
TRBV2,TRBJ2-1,CASSDDVGPELISGQFF
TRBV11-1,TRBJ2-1,CASSPGHNEQFF
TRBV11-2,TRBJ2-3,CASSLAPGTTQYF